This T cell receptor (beta chain) was obtained from a study of beta chain features in type 1 diabetes. A few counts support this clone. Expressed TCRB transcripts got sequenced, as all isolated RNA was reverse transcribed. Measured with immunoSEQ multiplex PCR; TCRdb has only the in-frame clones, and not every one. The table includes hundreds of thousands of clones, about 29% detected once. Donors contributed one heparinised blood draw apiece, averaging around 120 mL. The germline V gene encodes CDR1 KGHSH and CDR2 LQKENI. Trimming removed 5 bases from V and 6 bases from J, with 5 bases in between. This CDR3 region has 11 residues.

This chain links TRBV18 with TRBJ2-1, with D uncertain. The sequence came from a man aged 18 to 29 in good health. Sequenced material: naive CD4+ T cells from blood. For the CDR3, the DNA is TGTGCCAGCTCAACTCTCAATGAGCAGTTCTTC. Residues: CASSTLNEQFF.